The T cell receptor beta chain described here comes from a study of blood T cell repertoires in COVID-19. Across the whole study: Samples representing acute and convalescent COVID-19 were sourced from the United States, Italy and Spain. T cells, B-cell-depleted T cells, or PBMCs provided the cDNA or gDNA that served as material.

In the authors' workflow: Reference gene primers were amplified, and this amplification served to estimate nucleated cell counts. Measured with immunoSEQ multiplex PCR; TCRdb has only the in-frame clones, and not every one. V and J calls and clone size are copied from that table; D and trimming were computed from the DNA. The sample lists over 150,000 clones; roughly four fifths were seen once. From germline, CDR1 is SQVTM and CDR2 ANQGSEA. The CDR3 is made up of 12 amino acids. The ends were cut back, 6 bases at V and 7 bases at J, with 12 bases in the middle. The rearrangement joins TRBV29-1 to TRBJ2-2; D might be TRBD1 (5 bases). This receptor was identified in a man in his 70s with active or convalescent COVID-19. Specimen: peripheral blood. The CDR3 DNA reads TGCAGCGTGGTCAGGGCCGGCGGGGAGCTGTTTTTT. This translates into CSVVRAGGELFF.